The clone carrying this T cell receptor beta chain was detected ten times or more. The antigen remains unidentified. This beta chain came through as a stray read in a library set up for alpha chains, and its size says little. The sample belongs to a study of spatial heterogeneity in lung cancer. Across the whole study: Among detected sequences, beta-chain ones consistently exceeded alpha-chain ones in number. General study points: Expanded alpha and beta TCR counts within tumors tracked tumor mutation counts.

This CDR3 region has 16 residues. Germline loops: CDR1 DFQATT, CDR2 SNEGSKA (reference sequence). The trim removed 0 bases at V and 6 bases at J, leaving 10 bases unmatched. TCRdb re-derived calls from the 5' RACE reads in MiXCR, one entry per CDR3 protein. The table lists some 10,000 distinct CDR3 sequences, under 6.5% of them singletons. The time point denotes: sample taken at primary tumor resection. The cohort: approximately 66 early-stage, untreated non-small cell lung cancer patients. Whole RNA obtained from tumor, nontumor lung or frozen PBMC underwent sequencing without sorting. The clonotype comes from a male donor with early-stage non-small cell lung cancer. The chain uses TRBV20-1 and TRBJ1-4; TRBD1 matches 7 bases. Sequencing was performed on lung tumor tissue, taken at surgery. The CDR3 spells CSARDWGTEWDEKLFF. Here the CDR3 DNA reads TGCAGTGCTAGAGATTGGGGGACAGAGTGGGATGAAAAACTGTTTTTT.